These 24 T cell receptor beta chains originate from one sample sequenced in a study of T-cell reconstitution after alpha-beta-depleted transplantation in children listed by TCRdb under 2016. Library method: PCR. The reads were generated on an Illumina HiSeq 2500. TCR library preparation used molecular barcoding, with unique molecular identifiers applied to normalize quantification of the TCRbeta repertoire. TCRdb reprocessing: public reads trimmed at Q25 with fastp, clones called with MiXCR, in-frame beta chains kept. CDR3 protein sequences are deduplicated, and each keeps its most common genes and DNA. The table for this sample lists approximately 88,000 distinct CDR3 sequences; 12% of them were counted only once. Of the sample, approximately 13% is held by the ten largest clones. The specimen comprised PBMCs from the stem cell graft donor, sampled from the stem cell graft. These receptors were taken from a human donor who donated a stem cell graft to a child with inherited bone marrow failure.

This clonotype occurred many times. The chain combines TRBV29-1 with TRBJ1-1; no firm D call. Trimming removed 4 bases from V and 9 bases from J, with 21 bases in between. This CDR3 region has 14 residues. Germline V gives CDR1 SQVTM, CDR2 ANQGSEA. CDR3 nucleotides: TGCAGCGTTGCGGTTTCAGTGGGCTCGGGTCAAGCTTTCTTT. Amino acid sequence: CSVAVSVGSGQAFF.

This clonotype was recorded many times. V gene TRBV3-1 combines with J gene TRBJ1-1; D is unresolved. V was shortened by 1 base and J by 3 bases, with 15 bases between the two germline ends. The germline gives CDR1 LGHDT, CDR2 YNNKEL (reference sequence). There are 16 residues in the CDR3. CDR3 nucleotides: TGTGCCAGCAGCCAAGCGGTCGCGATGGAGGACACTGAAGCTTTCTTT. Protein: CASSQAVAMEDTEAFF.

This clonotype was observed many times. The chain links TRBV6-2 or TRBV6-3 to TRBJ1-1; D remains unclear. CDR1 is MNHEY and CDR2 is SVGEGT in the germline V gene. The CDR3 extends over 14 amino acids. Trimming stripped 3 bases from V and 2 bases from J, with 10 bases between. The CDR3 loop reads CASSYSPGNTEAFF. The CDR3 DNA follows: TGTGCCAGCAGTTATTCGCCGGGAAACACTGAAGCTTTCTTT.

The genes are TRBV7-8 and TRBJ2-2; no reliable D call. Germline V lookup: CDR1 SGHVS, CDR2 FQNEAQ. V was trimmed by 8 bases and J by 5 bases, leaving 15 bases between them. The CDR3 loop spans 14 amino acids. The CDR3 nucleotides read TGTGCCAGCCACCGTCGTATGGGTACCGGGGAGCTGTTTTTT. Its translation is CASHRRMGTGELFF.

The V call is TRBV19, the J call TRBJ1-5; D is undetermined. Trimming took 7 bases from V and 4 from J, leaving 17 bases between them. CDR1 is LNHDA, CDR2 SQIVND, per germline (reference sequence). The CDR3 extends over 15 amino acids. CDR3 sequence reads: CASTSDLGYNQPQHF. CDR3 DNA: TGTGCCAGTACCTCAGATCTGGGATATAATCAGCCCCAGCATTTT.

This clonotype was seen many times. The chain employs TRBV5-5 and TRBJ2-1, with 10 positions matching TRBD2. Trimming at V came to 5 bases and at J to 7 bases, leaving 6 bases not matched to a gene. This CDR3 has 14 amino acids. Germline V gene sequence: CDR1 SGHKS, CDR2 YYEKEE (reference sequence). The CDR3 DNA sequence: TGTGCCAGCAGTTTCCCTAGCGGGAGAAATGAGCAGTTCTTC. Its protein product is CASSFPSGRNEQFF.

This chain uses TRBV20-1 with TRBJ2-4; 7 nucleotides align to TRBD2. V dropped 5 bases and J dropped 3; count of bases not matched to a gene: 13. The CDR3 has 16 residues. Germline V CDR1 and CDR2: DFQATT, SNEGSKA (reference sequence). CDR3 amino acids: CSASTPGRGDKNIQYF. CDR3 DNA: TGCAGTGCTTCAACTCCGGGCCGGGGGGACAAAAACATTCAGTACTTC.

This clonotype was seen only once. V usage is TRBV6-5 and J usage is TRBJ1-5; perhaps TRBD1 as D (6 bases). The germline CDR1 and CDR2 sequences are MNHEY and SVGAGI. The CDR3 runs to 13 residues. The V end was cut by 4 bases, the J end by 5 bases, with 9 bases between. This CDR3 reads CASSLYRDQPQHF. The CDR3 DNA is TGTGCCAGCAGTTTATACAGGGATCAGCCCCAGCATTTT.

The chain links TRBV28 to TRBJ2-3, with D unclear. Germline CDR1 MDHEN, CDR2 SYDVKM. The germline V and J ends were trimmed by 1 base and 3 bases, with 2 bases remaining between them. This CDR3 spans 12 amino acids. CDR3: CASSLLTDTQYF. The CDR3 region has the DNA TGTGCCAGCAGTTTATTAACAGATACGCAGTATTTT.

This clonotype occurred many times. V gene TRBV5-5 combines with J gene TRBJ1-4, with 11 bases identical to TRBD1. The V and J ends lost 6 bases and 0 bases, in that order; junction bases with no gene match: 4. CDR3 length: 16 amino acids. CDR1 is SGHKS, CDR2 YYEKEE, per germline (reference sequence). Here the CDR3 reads CASIRGQGATNEKLFF. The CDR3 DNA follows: TGTGCCAGCATCCGGGGACAGGGGGCAACTAATGAAAAACTGTTTTTT.

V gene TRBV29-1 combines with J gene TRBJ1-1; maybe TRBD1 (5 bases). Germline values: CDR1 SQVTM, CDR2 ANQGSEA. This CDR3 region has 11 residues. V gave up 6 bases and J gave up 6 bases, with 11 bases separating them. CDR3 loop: CSVRGLAEAFF. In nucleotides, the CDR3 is TGCAGCGTACGGGGCTTGGCTGAAGCTTTCTTT.

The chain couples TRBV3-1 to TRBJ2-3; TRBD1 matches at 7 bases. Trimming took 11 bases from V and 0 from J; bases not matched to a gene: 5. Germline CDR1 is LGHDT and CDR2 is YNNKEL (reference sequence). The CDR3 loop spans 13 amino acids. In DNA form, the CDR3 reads TGTGCCTTCGGGACAGCTAGCACAGATACGCAGTATTTT. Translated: CAFGTASTDTQYF.

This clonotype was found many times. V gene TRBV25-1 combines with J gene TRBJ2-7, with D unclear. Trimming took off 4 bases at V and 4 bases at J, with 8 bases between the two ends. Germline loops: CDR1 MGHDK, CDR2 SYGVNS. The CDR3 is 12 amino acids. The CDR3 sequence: CASSVANYEQYF. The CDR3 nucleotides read TGTGCCAGCAGTGTAGCCAATTACGAGCAGTACTTC.

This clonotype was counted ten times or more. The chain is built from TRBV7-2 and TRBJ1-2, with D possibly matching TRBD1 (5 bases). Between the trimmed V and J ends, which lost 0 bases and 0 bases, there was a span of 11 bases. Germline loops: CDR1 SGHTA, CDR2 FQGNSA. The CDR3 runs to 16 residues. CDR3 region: CASSLAVAGSNYGYTF. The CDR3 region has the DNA TGTGCCAGCAGCTTAGCGGTGGCAGGGTCTAACTATGGCTACACCTTC.

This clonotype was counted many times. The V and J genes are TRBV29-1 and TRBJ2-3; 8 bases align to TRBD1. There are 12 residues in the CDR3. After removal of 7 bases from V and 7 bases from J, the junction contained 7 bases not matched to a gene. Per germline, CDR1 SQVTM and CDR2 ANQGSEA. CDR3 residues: CSARDRQYTQYF. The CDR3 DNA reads TGCAGCGCTCGGGACAGGCAGTATACGCAGTATTTT.

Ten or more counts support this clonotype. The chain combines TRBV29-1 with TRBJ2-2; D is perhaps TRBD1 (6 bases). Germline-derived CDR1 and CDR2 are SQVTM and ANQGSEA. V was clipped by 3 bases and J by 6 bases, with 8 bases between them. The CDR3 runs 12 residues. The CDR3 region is CSVEAGAGELFF. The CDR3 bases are TGCAGCGTTGAGGCAGGGGCCGGGGAGCTGTTTTTT.

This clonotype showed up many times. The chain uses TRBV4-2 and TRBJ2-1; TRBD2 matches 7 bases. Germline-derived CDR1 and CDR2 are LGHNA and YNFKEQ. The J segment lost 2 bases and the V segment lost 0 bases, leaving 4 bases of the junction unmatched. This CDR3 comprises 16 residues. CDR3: CASSQEWGGTYNEQFF. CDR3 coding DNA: TGTGCCAGCAGCCAAGAGTGGGGGGGTACCTACAATGAGCAGTTCTTC.

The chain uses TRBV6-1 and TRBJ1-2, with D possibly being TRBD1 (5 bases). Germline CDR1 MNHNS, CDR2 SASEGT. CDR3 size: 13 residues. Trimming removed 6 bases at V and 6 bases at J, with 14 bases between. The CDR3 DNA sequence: TGTGCCAGCAGACCCCCGGGCAGGGATGGCTACACCTTC. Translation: CASRPPGRDGYTF.

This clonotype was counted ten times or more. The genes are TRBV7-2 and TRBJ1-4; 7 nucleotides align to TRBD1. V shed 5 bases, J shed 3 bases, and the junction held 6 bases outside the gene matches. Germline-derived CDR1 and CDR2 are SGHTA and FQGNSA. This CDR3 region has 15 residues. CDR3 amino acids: CASSPGGLSNEKLFF. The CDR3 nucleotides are TGTGCCAGCAGCCCAGGGGGGCTTTCTAATGAAAAACTGTTTTTT.

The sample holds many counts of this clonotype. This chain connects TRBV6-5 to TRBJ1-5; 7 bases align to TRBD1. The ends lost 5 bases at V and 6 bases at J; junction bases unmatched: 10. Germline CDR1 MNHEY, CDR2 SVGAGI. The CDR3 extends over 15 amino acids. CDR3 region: CASSPFGGGTQPQHF. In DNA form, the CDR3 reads TGTGCCAGCAGTCCCTTTGGAGGGGGCACTCAGCCCCAGCATTTT.

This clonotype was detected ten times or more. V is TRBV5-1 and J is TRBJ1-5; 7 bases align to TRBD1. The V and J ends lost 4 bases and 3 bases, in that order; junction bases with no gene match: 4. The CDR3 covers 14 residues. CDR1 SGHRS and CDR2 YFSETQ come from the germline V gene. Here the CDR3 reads CASSPGTANQPQHF. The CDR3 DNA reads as TGCGCCAGCAGCCCTGGGACAGCCAATCAGCCCCAGCATTTT.

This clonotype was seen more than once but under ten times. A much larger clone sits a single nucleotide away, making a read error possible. The CDR3 sequence is CASSLGRGTEAFF. The CDR3 DNA sequence: TGTGCCAGCAGCTTAGGGAGGGGCACTGAAGCTTTCTTT. This chain uses TRBV11-3 with TRBJ1-1; D may be TRBD1 (5 bases). V lost 1 base to trimming and J lost 4 bases, with 7 bases between them. The CDR3 is 13 amino acids. CDR1 is SGHNT, CDR2 YENEEA, per germline.

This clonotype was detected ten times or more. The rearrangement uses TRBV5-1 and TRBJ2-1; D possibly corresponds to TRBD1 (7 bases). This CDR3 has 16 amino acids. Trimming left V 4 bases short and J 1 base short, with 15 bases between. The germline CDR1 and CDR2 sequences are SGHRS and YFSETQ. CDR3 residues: CASSHGRGASYNEQFF. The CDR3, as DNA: TGCGCCAGCAGCCATGGCAGGGGGGCGTCCTACAATGAGCAGTTCTTC.

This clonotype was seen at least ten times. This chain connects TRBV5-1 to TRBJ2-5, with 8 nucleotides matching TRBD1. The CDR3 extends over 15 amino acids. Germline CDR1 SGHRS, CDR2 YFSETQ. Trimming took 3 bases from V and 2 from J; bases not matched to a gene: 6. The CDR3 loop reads CASSSNTGGQETQYF. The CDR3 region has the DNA TGCGCCAGCAGCTCGAATACAGGGGGTCAAGAGACCCAGTACTTC.